This TCR beta chain appears in the sequencing data of a study of patients and donors after allogeneic stem cell transplantation. TCRdb recomputed calls from the RT-PCR reads with MiXCR, one row per CDR3 protein. This sample has around 200,000 distinct CDR3 sequences, with less than 50% found just once. CDR1 is MGHDK and CDR2 is SYGVNS in the germline V gene. Trimming removed 5 bases from V and 4 bases from J; junction bases left unmatched: 2. The CDR3 contains 13 residues. What was sequenced was blood, either unsorted or a sorted T cell fraction (not recorded which). The source is a human donor who was either an allogeneic HSCT recipient or a stem cell or donor lymphocyte infusion donor (not recorded which). It is not recorded whose cells these are; they may come from a transplant donor. The chain combines TRBV25-1 with TRBJ2-5; 9 bases are shared with TRBD1. CDR3 loop: CASSKQGAETQYF. The CDR3 nucleotides are TGTGCCAGCAGTAAACAGGGGGCAGAGACCCAGTACTTC.